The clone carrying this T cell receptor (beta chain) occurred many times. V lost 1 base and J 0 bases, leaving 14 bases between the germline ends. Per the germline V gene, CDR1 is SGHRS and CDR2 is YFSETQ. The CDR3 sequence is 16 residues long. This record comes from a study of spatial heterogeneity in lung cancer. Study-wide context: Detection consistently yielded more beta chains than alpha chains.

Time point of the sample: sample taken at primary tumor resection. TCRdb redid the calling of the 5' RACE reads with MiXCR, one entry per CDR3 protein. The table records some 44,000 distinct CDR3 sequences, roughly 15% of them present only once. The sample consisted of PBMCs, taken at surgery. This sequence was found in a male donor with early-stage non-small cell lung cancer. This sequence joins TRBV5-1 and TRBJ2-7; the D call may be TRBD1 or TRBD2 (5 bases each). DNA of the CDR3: TGCGCCAGCAGCTTGTTCTGGGGTGGGACCTCCTACGAGCAGTACTTC. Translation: CASSLFWGGTSYEQYF. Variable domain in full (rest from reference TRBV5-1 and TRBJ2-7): KAGVTQTPRYLIKTRGQQVTLSCSPISGHRSVSWYQQTPGQGLQFLFEYFSETQRNKGNFPGRFSGRQFSNSRSEMNVSTLELGDSALYLCASSLFWGGTSYEQYFGPGTRLTVT.